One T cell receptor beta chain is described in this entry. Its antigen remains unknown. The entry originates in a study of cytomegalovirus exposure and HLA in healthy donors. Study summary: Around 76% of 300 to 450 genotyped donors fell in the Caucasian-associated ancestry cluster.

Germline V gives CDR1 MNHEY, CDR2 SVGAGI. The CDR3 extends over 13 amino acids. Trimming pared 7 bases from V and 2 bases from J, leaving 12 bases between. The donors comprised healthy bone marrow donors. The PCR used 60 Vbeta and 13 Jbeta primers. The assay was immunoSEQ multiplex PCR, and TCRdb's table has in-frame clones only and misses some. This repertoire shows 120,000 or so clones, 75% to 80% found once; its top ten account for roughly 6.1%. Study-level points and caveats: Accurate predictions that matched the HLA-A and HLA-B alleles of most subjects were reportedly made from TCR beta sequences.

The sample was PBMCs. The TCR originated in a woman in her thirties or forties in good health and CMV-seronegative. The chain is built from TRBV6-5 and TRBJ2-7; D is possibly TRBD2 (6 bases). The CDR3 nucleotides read TGTGCCAGCACGAATGGGGGGACCTACGAGCAGTACTTC. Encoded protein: CASTNGGTYEQYF.